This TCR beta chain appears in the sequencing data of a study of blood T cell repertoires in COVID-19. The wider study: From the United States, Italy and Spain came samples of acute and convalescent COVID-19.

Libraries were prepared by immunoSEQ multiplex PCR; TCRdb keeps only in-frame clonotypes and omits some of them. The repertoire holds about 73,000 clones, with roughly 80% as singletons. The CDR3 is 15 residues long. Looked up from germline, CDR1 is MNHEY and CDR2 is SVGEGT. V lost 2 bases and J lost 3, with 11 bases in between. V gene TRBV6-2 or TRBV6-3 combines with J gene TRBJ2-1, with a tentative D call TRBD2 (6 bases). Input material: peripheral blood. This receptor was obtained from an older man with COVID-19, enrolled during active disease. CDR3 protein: CASSYVAAVYNEQFF. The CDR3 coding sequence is TGTGCCAGCAGTTACGTAGCGGCGGTCTACAATGAGCAGTTCTTC.